In its sample, the clone carrying this T cell receptor (beta chain) was seen a few times. Its antigen is not known. This sample is part of a study of cytomegalovirus exposure and HLA in healthy donors. Regarding the study as a whole: Later work showed greater clonal expansion in HLA-associated TCR beta chains than in equally common others. The authors later found TCR association rates varying by HLA locus, with DRB1 most and HLA-C fewest. The study put around 180 TCR beta chains on its list as cytomegalovirus-associated. Earlier analysis yielded a pattern in which most TCR beta V segments were productive about 87% or about 30% of the time.

The trim removed 5 bases at V and 8 bases at J, leaving 5 bases unmatched. Germline CDR1 and CDR2: SGHAT and FQNNGV. CDR3 size: 13 residues. PCR employed 60 Vbeta and 13 Jbeta primers. Sequencing was performed with immunoSEQ multiplex PCR; in TCRdb, only in-frame clones are kept and a portion is missing. The sample records roughly 100,000 clones, 70% being singletons. Sequencing was carried out using PBMCs. The chain joins TRBV11-2 to TRBJ2-5; 10 nucleotides align to TRBD2. This sequence was found in a man between 35 and 55 years old in good health and CMV-seropositive. The CDR3: CASSRGLAPTQYF. The CDR3 DNA follows: TGTGCCAGCAGCCGGGGACTAGCGCCTACCCAGTACTTC.